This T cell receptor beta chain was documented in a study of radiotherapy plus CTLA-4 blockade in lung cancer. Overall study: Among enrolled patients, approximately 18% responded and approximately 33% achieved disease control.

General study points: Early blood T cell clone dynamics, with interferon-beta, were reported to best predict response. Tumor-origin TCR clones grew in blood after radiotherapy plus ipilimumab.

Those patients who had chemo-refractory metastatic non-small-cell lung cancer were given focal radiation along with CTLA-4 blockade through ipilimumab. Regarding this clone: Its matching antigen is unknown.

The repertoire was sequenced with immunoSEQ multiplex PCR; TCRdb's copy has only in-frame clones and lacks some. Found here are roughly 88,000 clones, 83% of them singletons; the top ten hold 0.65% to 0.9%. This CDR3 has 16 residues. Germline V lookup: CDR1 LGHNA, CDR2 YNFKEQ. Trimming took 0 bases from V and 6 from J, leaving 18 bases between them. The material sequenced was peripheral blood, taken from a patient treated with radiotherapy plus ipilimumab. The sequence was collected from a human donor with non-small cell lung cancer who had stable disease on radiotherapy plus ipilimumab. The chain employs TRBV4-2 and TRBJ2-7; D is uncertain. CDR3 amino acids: CASSQDLLSVVAEQYF. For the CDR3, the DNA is TGTGCCAGCAGCCAAGATCTATTATCGGTAGTCGCCGAGCAGTACTTC.